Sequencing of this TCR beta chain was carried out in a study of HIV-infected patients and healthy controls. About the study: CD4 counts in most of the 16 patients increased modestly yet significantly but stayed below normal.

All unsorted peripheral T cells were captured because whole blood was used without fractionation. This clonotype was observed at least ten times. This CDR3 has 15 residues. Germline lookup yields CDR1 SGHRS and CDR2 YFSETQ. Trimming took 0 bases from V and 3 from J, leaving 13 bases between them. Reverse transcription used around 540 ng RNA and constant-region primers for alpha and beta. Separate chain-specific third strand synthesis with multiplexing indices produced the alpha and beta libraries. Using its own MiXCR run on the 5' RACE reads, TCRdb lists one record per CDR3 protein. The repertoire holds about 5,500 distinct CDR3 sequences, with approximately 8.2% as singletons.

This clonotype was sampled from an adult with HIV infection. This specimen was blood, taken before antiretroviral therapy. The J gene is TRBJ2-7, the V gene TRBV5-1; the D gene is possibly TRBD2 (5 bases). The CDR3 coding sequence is TGCGCCAGCAGCTTGGAGCCAGAGGGCCACTACGAGCAGTACTTC. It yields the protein CASSLEPEGHYEQYF.